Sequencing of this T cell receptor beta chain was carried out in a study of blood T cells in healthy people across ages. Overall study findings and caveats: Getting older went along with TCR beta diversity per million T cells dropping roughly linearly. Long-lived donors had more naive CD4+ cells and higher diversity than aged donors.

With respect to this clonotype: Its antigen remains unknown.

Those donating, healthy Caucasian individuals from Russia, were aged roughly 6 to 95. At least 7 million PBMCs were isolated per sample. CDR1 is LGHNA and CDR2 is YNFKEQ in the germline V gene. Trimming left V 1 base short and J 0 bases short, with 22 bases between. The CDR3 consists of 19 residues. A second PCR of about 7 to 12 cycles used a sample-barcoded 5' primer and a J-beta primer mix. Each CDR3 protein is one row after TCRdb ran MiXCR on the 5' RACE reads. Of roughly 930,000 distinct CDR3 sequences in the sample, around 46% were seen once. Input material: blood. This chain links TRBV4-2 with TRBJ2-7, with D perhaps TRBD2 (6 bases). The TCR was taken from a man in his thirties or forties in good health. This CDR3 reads CASSQARQAGFGGSYEQYF. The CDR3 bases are TGTGCCAGCAGCCAAGCTCGGCAGGCGGGATTCGGTGGCTCCTACGAGCAGTACTTC.